A selection of T cell receptor beta chains follows, all from one sample in a study of blood T cell repertoires in COVID-19. The assay was immunoSEQ multiplex PCR, and TCRdb's table has in-frame clones only and misses some. The sample shows 74,000 or so clones, around 91% of them seen only once. The specimen was peripheral blood. The source is a man aged 45 to 65 with acute or convalescent COVID-19. Each CDR3 is given with its conserved first and last residue. The D gene is left open where the match is weak. A clone size is listed for some rows: how often the clone was seen (once, few, many), or a class if it is expanded.

abundance: -; j_gene: TRBJ2-2; d_gene: TRBD2; len: 20; v_gene: TRBV28; CDR3nt: TGTGCCAGCAGTCCTGGCGGGAGATGGAGTCTGTATTCGAACACCGGGGAGCTGTTTTTT; CDR3aa: CASSPGGRWSLYSNTGELFF
abundance: -; j_gene: TRBJ1-1; d_gene: TRBD1; len: 14; v_gene: TRBV28; CDR3nt: TGTGCCAGCAGTACAGGGGACGTGAGGACTGAAGCTTTCTTT; CDR3aa: CASSTGDVRTEAFF
abundance: -; j_gene: TRBJ2-1; d_gene: -; len: 13; v_gene: TRBV19; CDR3nt: TGTGCCAGTACGAGCAGGTCCTACAATGAGCAGTTCTTC; CDR3aa: CASTSRSYNEQFF
abundance: -; j_gene: TRBJ2-2; d_gene: -; len: 18; v_gene: TRBV9; CDR3nt: TGTGCCAGCAGCGCCCTGGGTCTGGCGGATACGAACACCGGGGAGCTGTTTTTT; CDR3aa: CASSALGLADTNTGELFF
abundance: -; j_gene: TRBJ1-2; d_gene: -; len: 13; v_gene: TRBV4-2; CDR3nt: TGTGCCAGCAGCCAAGAGTATCGGTACGGCTACACCTTC; CDR3aa: CASSQEYRYGYTF
abundance: -; j_gene: TRBJ1-5; d_gene: TRBD1; len: 17; v_gene: TRBV30; CDR3nt: TGTGCCTGGAGTGGGACAGGGGGATTAGCGAGCAATCAGCCCCAGCATTTT; CDR3aa: CAWSGTGGLASNQPQHF
abundance: -; j_gene: TRBJ2-7; d_gene: -; len: 14; v_gene: TRBV10-3; CDR3nt: TGTGCCATCAGTGATGGTCTAGCAGACTACGAGCAGTACTTC; CDR3aa: CAISDGLADYEQYF
abundance: -; j_gene: TRBJ2-7; d_gene: -; len: 13; v_gene: TRBV6-1; CDR3nt: TGTGCCAGCAGTGAGTCCTTCTACTACGAGCAGTACTTC; CDR3aa: CASSESFYYEQYF
abundance: -; j_gene: TRBJ2-1; d_gene: TRBD1; len: 15; v_gene: TRBV18; CDR3nt: TGTGCCAGCTCACCAACGGGGACAGGGTCCTTTGAGCAGTTCTTC; CDR3aa: CASSPTGTGSFEQFF
abundance: once; j_gene: TRBJ2-7; d_gene: TRBD1; len: 16; v_gene: TRBV3-1/TRBV3-2; CDR3nt: TGTGCCAGCAGCCCCCGGACAGGGTCGAGCTCCTACGAGCAGTACTTC; CDR3aa: CASSPRTGSSSYEQYF
abundance: -; j_gene: TRBJ1-5; d_gene: -; len: 15; v_gene: TRBV30; CDR3nt: TGTGCCTGGAGTGTACCTAGGACAGGCAATCAGCCCCAGCATTTT; CDR3aa: CAWSVPRTGNQPQHF
abundance: -; j_gene: TRBJ2-1; d_gene: TRBD2; len: 17; v_gene: TRBV7-2; CDR3nt: TGTGCCAGCAGCCCTTGGCTAGCGGGAGGGATGGGCACTGAGCAGTTCTTC; CDR3aa: CASSPWLAGGMGTEQFF
abundance: -; j_gene: TRBJ1-1; d_gene: -; len: 15; v_gene: TRBV28; CDR3nt: TGTGCCAGCAGTTTAACGCGGCGCATGAACACTGAAGCTTTCTTT; CDR3aa: CASSLTRRMNTEAFF
abundance: -; j_gene: TRBJ1-1; d_gene: TRBD1; len: 15; v_gene: TRBV28; CDR3nt: TGTGCCAGCAGTAGCACAGGGGTGGAGAACACTGAAGCTTTCTTT; CDR3aa: CASSSTGVENTEAFF
abundance: -; j_gene: TRBJ2-7; d_gene: -; len: 14; v_gene: TRBV20-1; CDR3nt: TGCAGTGCTAGTCATATTAGCGGAAAATACGAGCAGTACTTC; CDR3aa: CSASHISGKYEQYF
abundance: -; j_gene: TRBJ1-6; d_gene: -; len: 16; v_gene: TRBV5-1; CDR3nt: TGCGCCAGCAGCTTAGGGTCGGCCGGGAGGGTCGCACCCCTCCACTTT; CDR3aa: CASSLGSAGRVAPLHF
abundance: once; j_gene: TRBJ2-7; d_gene: TRBD1; len: 12; v_gene: TRBV30; CDR3nt: TGTGCCTGGAGGGGACAGGGGTACGAGCAGTACTTC; CDR3aa: CAWRGQGYEQYF
abundance: -; j_gene: TRBJ1-4; d_gene: -; len: 15; v_gene: TRBV21-1; CDR3nt: TGTGCCAGCAGCAGGCAGGGGGCAGCTAATGAAAAACTGTTTTTT; CDR3aa: CASSRQGAANEKLFF
abundance: -; j_gene: TRBJ2-1; d_gene: TRBD2; len: 19; v_gene: TRBV11-3; CDR3nt: TGTGCCAGCAGCTTAGGTCTAGCGGGAGTCGTTGGGTCCTACAATGAGCAGTTCTTC; CDR3aa: CASSLGLAGVVGSYNEQFF
abundance: -; j_gene: TRBJ1-2; d_gene: TRBD1; len: 16; v_gene: TRBV19; CDR3nt: TGTGCCAGTAGTTCCGGACAGGGGGGGTCTAACTATGGCTACACCTTC; CDR3aa: CASSSGQGGSNYGYTF
abundance: -; j_gene: TRBJ1-2; d_gene: TRBD1; len: 15; v_gene: TRBV9; CDR3nt: TGTGCCAGCAGCGTAGCTATCGGGACAGACTATGGCTACACCTTC; CDR3aa: CASSVAIGTDYGYTF
abundance: -; j_gene: TRBJ2-1; d_gene: -; len: 14; v_gene: TRBV7-2; CDR3nt: TGTGCCAGCAGAGGCAGGGGGGTGGCGAATGAGCAGTTCTTC; CDR3aa: CASRGRGVANEQFF
abundance: -; j_gene: TRBJ1-1; d_gene: -; len: 13; v_gene: TRBV29-1; CDR3nt: TGCAGCGTCCAGGGGTTAATGAACACTGAAGCTTTCTTT; CDR3aa: CSVQGLMNTEAFF
abundance: -; j_gene: TRBJ1-5; d_gene: TRBD1; len: 17; v_gene: TRBV19; CDR3nt: TGTGCCAGTACCCAAAGGCGGGCGGGACAGGGGTATCAGCCCCAGCATTTT; CDR3aa: CASTQRRAGQGYQPQHF
abundance: -; j_gene: TRBJ2-1; d_gene: -; len: 13; v_gene: TRBV11-2; CDR3nt: TGTGCCAGCAGCTTAGATTTAGGGGGTGAGCAGTTCTTC; CDR3aa: CASSLDLGGEQFF
abundance: -; j_gene: TRBJ2-2; d_gene: -; len: 15; v_gene: TRBV6-5; CDR3nt: TGTGCCAGCAGAGAGACAGTACCAATCGCCGGGGAGCTGTTTTTT; CDR3aa: CASRETVPIAGELFF
abundance: few; j_gene: TRBJ2-7; d_gene: -; len: 13; v_gene: TRBV7-2; CDR3nt: TGTGCCAGCAGCTTAGCGCAGTCCTACGAGCAGTACTTC; CDR3aa: CASSLAQSYEQYF
abundance: -; j_gene: TRBJ2-7; d_gene: TRBD2; len: 13; v_gene: TRBV28; CDR3nt: TGTGCCAGCACCCTTAGCGGGAGCTACGAGCAGTACTTC; CDR3aa: CASTLSGSYEQYF
abundance: once; j_gene: TRBJ2-1; d_gene: TRBD1; len: 18; v_gene: TRBV24-1; CDR3nt: TGTGCCACCAGTGATTCCGGGGCACCGGGACAGGGGGGGGATGAGCAGTTCTTC; CDR3aa: CATSDSGAPGQGGDEQFF
abundance: -; j_gene: TRBJ2-7; d_gene: TRBD2; len: 15; v_gene: TRBV7-2; CDR3nt: TGTGCCAGCAGCTTAGGCGGGACTAGCGCCTACGAGCAGTACTTC; CDR3aa: CASSLGGTSAYEQYF
abundance: -; j_gene: TRBJ2-5; d_gene: -; len: 13; v_gene: TRBV7-3; CDR3nt: TGTGCCAGCTCCCGGGACTTGCAAGAGACCCAGTACTTC; CDR3aa: CASSRDLQETQYF
abundance: once; j_gene: TRBJ1-2; d_gene: TRBD1; len: 14; v_gene: TRBV5-6; CDR3nt: TGTGCCAGCAGCGCGGGACAGGGAGGTGGCGGCTACACCTTC; CDR3aa: CASSAGQGGGGYTF
abundance: -; j_gene: TRBJ2-1; d_gene: TRBD2; len: 16; v_gene: TRBV24-1; CDR3nt: TGTGCCACCTCTGGGGCGGGAGATGGGGGCTACAATGAGCAGTTCTTC; CDR3aa: CATSGAGDGGYNEQFF
abundance: -; j_gene: TRBJ1-5; d_gene: -; len: 15; v_gene: TRBV3-1/TRBV3-2; CDR3nt: TGTGCCAGCAGCCTAGGGGGGGGTAGCAATCAGCCCCAGCATTTT; CDR3aa: CASSLGGGSNQPQHF
abundance: -; j_gene: TRBJ1-2; d_gene: TRBD1; len: 16; v_gene: TRBV24-1; CDR3nt: TGTGCCACCAGTGATCCCGGGACAGGGGCTAACTATGGCTACACCTTC; CDR3aa: CATSDPGTGANYGYTF
abundance: -; j_gene: TRBJ1-2; d_gene: -; len: 16; v_gene: TRBV6-2/TRBV6-3; CDR3nt: TGTGCCAGCAGTTACTCCCTCGACGGGGGGGTGAATGGCTACACCTTC; CDR3aa: CASSYSLDGGVNGYTF
abundance: few; j_gene: TRBJ1-2; d_gene: TRBD1; len: 15; v_gene: TRBV14; CDR3nt: TGTGCCAGCCGTAGGACAGGGGCCATCTTCTATGGCTACACCTTC; CDR3aa: CASRRTGAIFYGYTF
abundance: -; j_gene: TRBJ2-3; d_gene: TRBD1; len: 16; v_gene: TRBV6-2/TRBV6-3; CDR3nt: TGTGCCAGCAGTTACGGCGGACAGGGTCCCACAGATACGCAGTATTTT; CDR3aa: CASSYGGQGPTDTQYF
abundance: once; j_gene: TRBJ1-6; d_gene: TRBD1; len: 16; v_gene: TRBV7-9; CDR3nt: TGTGCCAGCAGCTTAGCAGGACAGGGGTCGAATTCACCCCTCCACTTT; CDR3aa: CASSLAGQGSNSPLHF
abundance: -; j_gene: TRBJ2-2; d_gene: -; len: 15; v_gene: TRBV9; CDR3nt: TGTGCCAGCAGCGTAGCCGGGACTCAATCCGGGGAGCTGTTTTTT; CDR3aa: CASSVAGTQSGELFF
abundance: -; j_gene: TRBJ1-2; d_gene: TRBD1; len: 15; v_gene: TRBV5-6; CDR3nt: TGTGCCAGCAGCTCACCCCCGGGACAGGGGAATGGCTACACCTTC; CDR3aa: CASSSPPGQGNGYTF
abundance: -; j_gene: TRBJ1-5; d_gene: -; len: 13; v_gene: TRBV18; CDR3nt: TGTGCCAGCTCACCCGATAAAGGAGTGCCCCAGCATTTT; CDR3aa: CASSPDKGVPQHF
abundance: -; j_gene: TRBJ1-4; d_gene: -; len: 15; v_gene: TRBV5-1; CDR3nt: TGCGCCAGCAGCTTGTCCGGGGAAGGAGGTGAAAAACTGTTTTTT; CDR3aa: CASSLSGEGGEKLFF
abundance: -; j_gene: TRBJ2-5; d_gene: TRBD2; len: 16; v_gene: TRBV19; CDR3nt: TGTGCCAGTAGTCCCGGGACTAGCGGCGGATTAGAGACCCAGTACTTC; CDR3aa: CASSPGTSGGLETQYF
abundance: -; j_gene: TRBJ1-5; d_gene: -; len: 16; v_gene: TRBV6-2/TRBV6-3; CDR3nt: TGTGCCAGCAGTTACTTGTCCCTTCGAGGCAATCAGCCCCAGCATTTT; CDR3aa: CASSYLSLRGNQPQHF